This TCR beta chain comes out of a study of cytomegalovirus exposure and HLA in healthy donors. About the study: Of the donors genotyped, several hundred in all, about 82% fell in the Caucasian-associated ancestry cluster.

Comments on this clone: Its antigen is not identified.

General study results and limits: Fewer than 20,000 TCR beta sequences were associated with HLA alleles at 0.05 false discovery rate in a later analysis.

Germline loops: CDR1 LNHDA, CDR2 SQIVND (reference sequence). V lost 5 bases and J 5 bases, leaving 19 bases between the germline ends. The CDR3 spans 16 residues. The PCR had 60 Vbeta and 13 Jbeta primers. The table came from immunoSEQ multiplex PCR; TCRdb's copy has only in-frame clones and leaves some out. This sample has about 140,000 clones, with roughly 83% found just once. The sequence was obtained from a female donor in good health and CMV-seronegative. The V and J genes are TRBV19 and TRBJ1-5; no clear D gene. What was sequenced was PBMCs. CDR3 in DNA: TGTGCCAGTAGTGCCGCGCTAGGAGGGAGTGATCAGCCCCAGCATTTT. Translation: CASSAALGGSDQPQHF.